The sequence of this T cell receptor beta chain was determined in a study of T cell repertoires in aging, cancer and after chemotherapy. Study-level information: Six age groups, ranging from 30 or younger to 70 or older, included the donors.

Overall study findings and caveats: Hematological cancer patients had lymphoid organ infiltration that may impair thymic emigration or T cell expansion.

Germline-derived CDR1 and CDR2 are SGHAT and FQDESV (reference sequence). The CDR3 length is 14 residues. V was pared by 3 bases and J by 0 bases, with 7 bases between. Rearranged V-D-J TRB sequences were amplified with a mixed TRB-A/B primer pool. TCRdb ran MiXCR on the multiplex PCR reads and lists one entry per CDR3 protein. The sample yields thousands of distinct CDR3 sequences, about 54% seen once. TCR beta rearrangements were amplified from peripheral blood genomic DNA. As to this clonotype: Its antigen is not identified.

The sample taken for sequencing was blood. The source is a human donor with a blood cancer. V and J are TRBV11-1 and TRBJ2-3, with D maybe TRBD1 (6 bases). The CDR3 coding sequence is TGTGCCAGCAGCTTCGGACAGAGCACAGATACGCAGTATTTT. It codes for CASSFGQSTDTQYF.